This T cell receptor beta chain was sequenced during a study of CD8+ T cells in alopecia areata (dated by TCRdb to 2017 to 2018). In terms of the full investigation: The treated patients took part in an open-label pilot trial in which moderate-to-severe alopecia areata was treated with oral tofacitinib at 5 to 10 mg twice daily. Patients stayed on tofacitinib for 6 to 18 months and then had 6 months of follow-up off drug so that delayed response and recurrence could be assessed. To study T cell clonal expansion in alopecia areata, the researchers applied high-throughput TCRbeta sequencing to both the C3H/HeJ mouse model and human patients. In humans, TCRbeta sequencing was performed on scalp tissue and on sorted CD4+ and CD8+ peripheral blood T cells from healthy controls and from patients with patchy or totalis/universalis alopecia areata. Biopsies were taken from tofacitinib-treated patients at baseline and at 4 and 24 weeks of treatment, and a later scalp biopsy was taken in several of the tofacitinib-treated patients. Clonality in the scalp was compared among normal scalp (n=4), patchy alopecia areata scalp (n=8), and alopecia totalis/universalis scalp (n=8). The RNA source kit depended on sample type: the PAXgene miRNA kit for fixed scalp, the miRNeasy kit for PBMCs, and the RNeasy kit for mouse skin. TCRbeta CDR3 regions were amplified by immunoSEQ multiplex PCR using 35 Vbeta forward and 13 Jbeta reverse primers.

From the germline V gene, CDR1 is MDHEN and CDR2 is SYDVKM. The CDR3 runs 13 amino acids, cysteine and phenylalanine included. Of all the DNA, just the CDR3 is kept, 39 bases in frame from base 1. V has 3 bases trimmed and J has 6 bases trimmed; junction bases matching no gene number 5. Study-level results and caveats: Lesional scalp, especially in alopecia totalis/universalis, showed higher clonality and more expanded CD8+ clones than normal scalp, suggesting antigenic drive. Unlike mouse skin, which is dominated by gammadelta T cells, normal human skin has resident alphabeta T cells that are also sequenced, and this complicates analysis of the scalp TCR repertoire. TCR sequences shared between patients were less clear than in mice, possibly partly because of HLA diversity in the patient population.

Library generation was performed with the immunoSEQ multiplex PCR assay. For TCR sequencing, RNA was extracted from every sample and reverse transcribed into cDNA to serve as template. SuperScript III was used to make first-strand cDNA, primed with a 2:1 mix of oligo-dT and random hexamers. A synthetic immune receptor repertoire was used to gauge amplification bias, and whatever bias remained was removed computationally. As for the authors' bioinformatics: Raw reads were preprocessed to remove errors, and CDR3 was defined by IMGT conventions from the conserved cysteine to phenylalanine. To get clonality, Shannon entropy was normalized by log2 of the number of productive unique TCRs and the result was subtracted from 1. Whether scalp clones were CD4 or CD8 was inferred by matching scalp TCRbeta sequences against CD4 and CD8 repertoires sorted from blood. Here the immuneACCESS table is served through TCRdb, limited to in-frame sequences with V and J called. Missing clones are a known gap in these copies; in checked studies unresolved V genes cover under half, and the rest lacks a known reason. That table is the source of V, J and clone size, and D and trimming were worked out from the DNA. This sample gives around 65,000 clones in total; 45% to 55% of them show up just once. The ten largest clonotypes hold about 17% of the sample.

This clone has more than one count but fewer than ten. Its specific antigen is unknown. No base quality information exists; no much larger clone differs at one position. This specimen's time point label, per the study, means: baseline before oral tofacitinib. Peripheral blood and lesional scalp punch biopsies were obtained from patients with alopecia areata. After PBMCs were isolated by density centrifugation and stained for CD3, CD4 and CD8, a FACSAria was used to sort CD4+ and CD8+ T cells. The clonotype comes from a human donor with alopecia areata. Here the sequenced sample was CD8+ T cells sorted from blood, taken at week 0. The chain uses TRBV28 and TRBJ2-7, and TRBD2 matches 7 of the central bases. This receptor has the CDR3 CASSFRGGIEQYF. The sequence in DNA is TGTGCCAGCAGTTTCCGCGGGGGTATCGAGCAGTACTTC.